This T cell receptor beta chain was identified during a study of shared clonotypes between healthy human individuals. Assay: immunoSEQ multiplex PCR; the TCRdb copy retains only in-frame clones and omits some. The sample lists about 600,000 clones, approximately 97% occurring once. This clone showed up just once. All donors were healthy HIV-negative adults lacking recent acute infections or vaccinations. The CD4+ fraction was divided into a CD45RA+ naive subset and a CD45RA-negative memory subset. Germline values: CDR1 MDHEN, CDR2 SYDVKM. The CDR3 consists of 16 residues. The chain has TRBV28 and TRBJ2-5; D not resolved. Judging by the DNA end, TRBJ2-7 fits better; the J call may be wrong. Sequencing input: naive CD4+ T cells sorted from blood. Subset meaning: CD45RA+ positively selected. The sequence was obtained from a woman aged 25-40 years in good health. The CDR3 DNA is TGTGCCAGCAGATCGACCTATGGTCTACAATCCTACGAGCAGTACTTC. Translating gives CASRSTYGLQSYEQYF.